This T cell receptor (beta chain) was identified during a study of shared clonotypes between healthy human individuals. The assay was immunoSEQ multiplex PCR, and TCRdb's table has in-frame clones only and misses some. The sample consists of about 680,000 clones, 92% of them appearing once. Naive CD8 cells comprised CD45RO-negative, CCR7-positively selected cells, excluding terminally differentiated effector memory CD45RA+ cells. Germline loops: CDR1 SEHNR, CDR2 FQNEAQ (reference sequence). The CDR3 has 15 amino acids. V dropped 0 bases and J dropped 5 bases, with 14 bases sitting between them. The receptor was derived from a man aged 25-40 years in good health. The chain combines TRBV7-9 with TRBJ2-7, with D possibly TRBD1 on 7 matching bases. Source material: naive CD8+ T cells sorted from blood. The CDR3 nucleotides read TGTGCCAGCAGCTTAGCACCAGGGGGAGGCCACGAGCAGTACTTC. This codes for CASSLAPGGGHEQYF.